A selection of T cell receptor beta chains follows, all from one sample in a study of OX40 agonist ivuxolimab in advanced cancers. Only in-frame clones appear in the TCRdb table, and some are missing; sequencing was by immunoSEQ multiplex PCR. Of fewer than 100,000 clones detected, roughly 86% appear once; the ten largest clones hold about 0.75%. The sample here was CD4+ or CD8+ T cells sorted from blood, taken in a trial of the OX40 agonist ivuxolimab. The receptor source for this set is an adult with an advanced solid tumor such as melanoma, head and neck, liver or kidney cancer. Both conserved end residues are part of each CDR3. D genes are given only for firm matches. The listing skips clone size in some rows; elsewhere it reads once, few, many or a size class.

j_call v_call d_call clone_size cdr3_nt cdr3_aa
TRBJ1-1 TRBV6-1 - once TGTGCCAGCAGTGGAGGCGGAGTGCACACTGAAGCTTTCTTT CASSGGGVHTEAFF
TRBJ2-5 TRBV30 - - TGTGCCTGGAGATGGAAGGCACGAGAGACCCAGTACTTC CAWRWKARETQYF
TRBJ2-5 TRBV9 - - TGTGCCAGCGCCCCAAGGGGCAGTTCTATATCAGGCCAAGAGACCCAGTACTTC CASAPRGSSISGQETQYF
TRBJ1-2 TRBV20-1 - - TGCAGTGCTACGGCCGTCTATGGCTACACCTTC CSATAVYGYTF
TRBJ1-5 TRBV2 TRBD1 - TGTGCCAGCAGCGAAAGGGGGCAAATGGGGCAGCCCCAGCATTTT CASSERGQMGQPQHF
TRBJ2-2 TRBV7-8 TRBD2 - TGTGCCAGCAGCTCGGCCGGGGCGGGGGACACCGGGGAGCTGTTTTTT CASSSAGAGDTGELFF
TRBJ2-1 TRBV19 TRBD1 - TGTGCCAGTAGTAAAAGACAGGGTGGCTCCTACAATGAGCAGTTCTTC CASSKRQGGSYNEQFF
TRBJ1-5 TRBV7-6 TRBD1 few TGTGCCAGCAGCGCCGACAGGGTTCAGCCCCAGCATTTT CASSADRVQPQHF
TRBJ2-7 TRBV7-6 - - TGTGCCAGCAGCTTAACGGCTCTAAACGAGCAGTACTTC CASSLTALNEQYF
TRBJ2-7 TRBV5-1 - - TGCGCCAGCAGCTTGGGAGGTTACGAGCAGTACTTC CASSLGGYEQYF
TRBJ2-6 TRBV5-1 - - TGCGCCAGCAGCTTGTTCGCCCAGGACGGGGCCAACGTCCTGACTTTC CASSLFAQDGANVLTF
TRBJ1-4 TRBV28 - - TGTGCGGCTAGTTTGAATGAAAAACTGTTTTTT CAASLNEKLFF
TRBJ1-5 TRBV2 - - TGTGCCAGCAGTGGGGGGCAGCCCCAGCATTTT CASSGGQPQHF
TRBJ2-1 TRBV10-3 TRBD2 - TGTGCCATCAGGCTTAGCGGGAGGGTTAATGAGCAGTTCTTC CAIRLSGRVNEQFF
TRBJ2-7 TRBV19 - few TGTGCCAGTAAGGCCGGGGTGGGCGAGCAGTACTTC CASKAGVGEQYF
TRBJ1-4 TRBV6-5 TRBD1 - TGTGCCAGCAGTTACTCCAGAGGGGGCAGCGGGGAAAAACTGTTTTTT CASSYSRGGSGEKLFF
TRBJ1-4 TRBV6-5 - once TGTGCCAGCAGTTACTCGGACAGTACTAATGAAAAACTGTTTTTT CASSYSDSTNEKLFF
TRBJ1-3 TRBV30 - - TGTGCCTGGAGTGTAGATGGAAACACCATATATTTT CAWSVDGNTIYF
TRBJ1-2 TRBV7-6 - - TGTGCCAGCAGGGCCGGGGACGGCTATGGCTACACCTTC CASRAGDGYGYTF
TRBJ1-4 TRBV7-9 - - TGTGCCTTACAGCGGGGCACTAATGAAAAACTGTTTTTT CALQRGTNEKLFF
TRBJ2-2 TRBV28 TRBD2 few TGTGCCAGCAGTGGGACTAGCGGGAAGGCCACCGGGGAGCTGTTTTTT CASSGTSGKATGELFF
TRBJ2-3 TRBV18 - - TGTGCCAGCTCTCCGACAGGACTGCGGGCTACGCAGTATTTT CASSPTGLRATQYF
TRBJ2-1 TRBV7-3 TRBD1 - TGTGCCAGCAGCTTCTCAGGGGGCGCCGATGAGCAGTTCTTC CASSFSGGADEQFF
TRBJ1-1 TRBV19 - - TGTGCCAGTAGTATACAGGTACCAAACACTGAAGCTTTCTTT CASSIQVPNTEAFF
TRBJ1-3 TRBV4-3 TRBD1 - TGCGCCAGCGGGGACAGGCACGGCTCTGGAAACACCATATATTTT CASGDRHGSGNTIYF
TRBJ1-4 TRBV10-3 TRBD1 few TGTGCCATCAGCAGGGGGCGCGCAACTAATGAAAAACTGTTTTTT CAISRGRATNEKLFF
TRBJ1-1 TRBV7-9 - - TGTGCCAGCAGCTTAGCCGGCGGAGGGGCGAACACTGAAGCTTTCTTT CASSLAGGGANTEAFF
TRBJ1-5 TRBV19 TRBD1 - TGTGCCAGTAGTAGCGACAGGGGAGGAGGCAATCAGCCCCAGCATTTT CASSSDRGGGNQPQHF
TRBJ1-1 TRBV5-1 - - TGCGCCAGCAGCCCAGGGGCACTGAACACTGAAGCTTTCTTT CASSPGALNTEAFF
TRBJ2-3 TRBV10-3 TRBD1 - TGTGCCATCAGTGAGTCGGGACAGGGTGGGGATACGCAGTATTTT CAISESGQGGDTQYF
TRBJ2-3 TRBV6-1 - - TGTGCCAGCAGTGAAGCACTGACCTACGACACAGATACGCAGTATTTT CASSEALTYDTDTQYF
TRBJ1-3 TRBV7-2 - - TGTGCCACCGGGACGGCCTCTGGAAACACCATATATTTT CATGTASGNTIYF
TRBJ2-7 TRBV11-1 - once TGTGCCAGCAGCTTAGTCAGTAATCTAGCAGGCTCCTACGAGCAGTACTTC CASSLVSNLAGSYEQYF
TRBJ2-7 TRBV30 - - TGTGCCTGGAGTGTTGGGGACCCAGGCTCCTACGAGCAGTACTTC CAWSVGDPGSYEQYF
TRBJ2-3 TRBV28 - - TGTGCCAGCAGTTTTAATCTCCCAGGGCTCAGGAAAGATACGCAGTATTTT CASSFNLPGLRKDTQYF
TRBJ1-2 TRBV27 - - TGTGCCAGCAGGGACGTTGGAGGCTACACCTTC CASRDVGGYTF
TRBJ2-5 TRBV9 TRBD1 - TGTGCCAGCAACGGACAGGGGGCTGGAGAGACCCAGTACTTC CASNGQGAGETQYF
TRBJ2-2 TRBV4-3 - - TGCGCCAGCAGCTCAAGACTATCGCTGTTTTTT CASSSRLSLFF
TRBJ2-2 TRBV5-1 - - TGCGCCAGCAGCTTGGGTGGGACCGACACCGGGGAGCTGTTTTTT CASSLGGTDTGELFF
TRBJ1-2 TRBV28 TRBD1 - TGTGCCAGCACTCAGGGGGACCTCTATGGCTACACCTTC CASTQGDLYGYTF
TRBJ1-5 TRBV11-1 - - TGTGCCAGCAGCTTAAAGAAGGTGACAGCACCTAGCAATCAGCCCCAGCATTTT CASSLKKVTAPSNQPQHF
TRBJ2-3 TRBV11-1 - few TGTGCCAGCAGCGCCCGGGACTCCACAGATACGCAGTATTTT CASSARDSTDTQYF
TRBJ1-3 TRBV28 - - TGTGCCAGCAGTTACCCGGGGAGGAACACCATATATTTT CASSYPGRNTIYF
TRBJ2-2 TRBV9 - - TGTGCCAGCACCGGGACGGCGAACACCGGGGAGCTGTTTTTT CASTGTANTGELFF
TRBJ1-4 TRBV6-1 - - TGTGCCAGCAGTGATCCCCGGGAAGGTGAAAAACTGTTTTTT CASSDPREGEKLFF
TRBJ2-1 TRBV5-1 TRBD2 - TGCGCCAGCAGCTTGCGGCTAGCGGGAGGCAATGAGCAGTTCTTC CASSLRLAGGNEQFF
TRBJ2-1 TRBV2 TRBD2 - TGTGCCAGCAGTGAGCGGGTAGCGGGAGGGCCTAGGAATGAGCAGTTCTTC CASSERVAGGPRNEQFF
TRBJ2-7 TRBV7-2 - - TGTGCCAGCAGCTTAAGGGGGGGCGAGACCTACGAGCAGTACTTC CASSLRGGETYEQYF
TRBJ1-3 TRBV19 - few TGTGCCAGTAGTATCCGGGGGGAGTCTGGAAACACCATATATTTT CASSIRGESGNTIYF
TRBJ2-2 TRBV19 TRBD2 - TGTGCCAGTAGCGGGAGGGCCGGAGCCGGGGAGCTGTTTTTT CASSGRAGAGELFF
TRBJ1-5 TRBV18 TRBD1 - TGTGCCAGCTCCCTGGGACAGGGCCACAATCAGCCCCAGCATTTT CASSLGQGHNQPQHF
TRBJ2-3 TRBV7-2 - - TGTGCCAGCAGCTTATCAGCGGCAGATACGCAGTATTTT CASSLSAADTQYF